Below, 2 T cell receptor beta chains from the same sample are listed, as sequenced in a study of CD8+ T cells in alopecia areata. The sequencing template was cDNA reverse transcribed from extracted RNA. This table comes from immunoSEQ multiplex PCR, and its TCRdb copy is limited to in-frame clones, with some not included. The table shows some 130,000 clones, with more than 40% occurring only once. The sequencing here drew on CD8+ T cells sorted from blood, taken at week 0. The receptor set was obtained from a human donor with alopecia areata.

The chain joins TRBV29-1 to TRBJ1-1; D unclear. The V gene lost 6 bases and the J gene lost 0 bases, with 11 bases spanning the gap. The CDR3 has 13 amino acids. CDR1 and CDR2 (germline): SQVTM, ANQGSEA. CDR3 sequence: CSVWTAMNTEAFF. CDR3 DNA sequence: TGCAGCGTCTGGACGGCCATGAACACTGAAGCTTTCTTT.

The rearrangement joins TRBV29-1 to TRBJ1-2; tentative D call: TRBD1 (5 bases). The length of the CDR3 is 16 residues. Trimming removed 3 bases at V and 6 bases at J, with 23 bases between. Germline CDR1 is SQVTM and CDR2 is ANQGSEA. The DNA for the CDR3 is TGCAGCGTTGACCCCATAAAGGGGCGTTGGGAGCATGGCTACACCTTC. Translation: CSVDPIKGRWEHGYTF.